The table lists the clone carrying this T cell receptor beta chain with a count of one. Its target is not known. PCR primers comprised 60 Vbeta and 13 Jbeta primers. This table comes from immunoSEQ multiplex PCR, and its TCRdb copy is limited to in-frame clones, with some not included. The sample yields roughly 90,000 clones, about 88% seen once. The record originates from a study of cytomegalovirus exposure and HLA in healthy donors. CDR1 is MDHEN and CDR2 is SYDVKM in the germline V gene. The CDR3 extends over 14 amino acids. After removal of 5 bases from V and 5 bases from J, the junction contained 8 bases not matched to a gene. Study conclusions and caveats: According to an earlier analysis, most TCR beta V segments yielded productive rearrangements about 87% or about 30% of the time. It was confirmed in vitro that three of the CMV-associated chains were specific for CMV antigens. TCR beta sequences reportedly predicted most subjects' HLA-A and HLA-B alleles accurately. CMV serostatus was the only recorded immune exposure for donors.

This sequence originates from a man aged 18 to 29 in good health and CMV-seronegative. Sequences were obtained from PBMCs. The V call is TRBV28, the J call TRBJ1-1, with TRBD1 matching 7 bases. The CDR3 loop reads CASSTLQGRTEAFF. CDR3 in DNA: TGTGCCAGCAGTACCTTACAGGGGCGGACTGAAGCTTTCTTT.